This passage covers 3 T cell receptor beta chains from one sample sequenced in a study of neoadjuvant anti-PD-1 for oral cavity cancer (dated by TCRdb to the early 2020s). Libraries were made using the immunoSEQ multiplex PCR assay. This is the immuneACCESS table as TCRdb keeps it, with only in-frame sequences that have V and J called. A part of the clones is gone; compared with another copy, unresolved V genes explain less than half, and the rest is unexplained. This sample comprises nearly 15,000 clones, approximately 40% of them detected only once. The biggest ten clones account for around 43% of the sample. What this sample's time point label stands for: after neoadjuvant nivolumab, at surgical resection. The material was tumor tissue, obtained after nivolumab (anti-PD-1) treatment. These receptors originate from a person aged 35-79 years with oral cavity squamous cell carcinoma.

The chain links TRBV6-6 to TRBJ2-7; 7 nucleotides align to TRBD2. The CDR3 sequence is 15 residues long. V lost 2 bases to trimming and J lost 5 bases; unmatched junction nucleotides: 9. CDR1 is MNHNY and CDR2 is SVGAGI in the germline V gene (reference sequence). The CDR3 region has the DNA TGTGCCAGCAGTTACGGGGGGGACCCCGTCGACGAGCAGTACTTC. The encoded protein is CASSYGGDPVDEQYF.

The table lists this clone with a few counts. The V and J genes are TRBV21-1 and TRBJ2-2; the table's D gene call, TRBD1, was not cross checked with the DNA. TRBV21-1 is listed as a pseudogene. This CDR3 has 15 residues. The CDR3 region is CASSTGTANTGELFF. CDR3 in DNA: TGTGCCAGCAGCACGGGGACAGCGAACACCGGGGAGCTGTTTTTT.

This clone has a single count. This sequence joins TRBV5-1 and TRBJ1-5; D gene ambiguous. Germline CDR1 SGHRS, CDR2 YFSETQ. The CDR3 runs to 13 residues. Trimming removed 7 bases from V and 10 bases from J, with 18 bases in between. The CDR3 DNA follows: TGCGCCAGCGGAGAAGTCCCCGGAGGACCCCAGCATTTT. Translating it yields CASGEVPGGPQHF. The complete variable domain, with remaining parts taken from reference TRBV5-1 and TRBJ1-5, reads KAGVTQTPRYLIKTRGQQVTLSCSPISGHRSVSWYQQTPGQGLQFLFEYFSETQRNKGNFPGRFSGRQFSNSRSEMNVSTLELGDSALYLCASGEVPGGPQHFGDGTRLSIL.